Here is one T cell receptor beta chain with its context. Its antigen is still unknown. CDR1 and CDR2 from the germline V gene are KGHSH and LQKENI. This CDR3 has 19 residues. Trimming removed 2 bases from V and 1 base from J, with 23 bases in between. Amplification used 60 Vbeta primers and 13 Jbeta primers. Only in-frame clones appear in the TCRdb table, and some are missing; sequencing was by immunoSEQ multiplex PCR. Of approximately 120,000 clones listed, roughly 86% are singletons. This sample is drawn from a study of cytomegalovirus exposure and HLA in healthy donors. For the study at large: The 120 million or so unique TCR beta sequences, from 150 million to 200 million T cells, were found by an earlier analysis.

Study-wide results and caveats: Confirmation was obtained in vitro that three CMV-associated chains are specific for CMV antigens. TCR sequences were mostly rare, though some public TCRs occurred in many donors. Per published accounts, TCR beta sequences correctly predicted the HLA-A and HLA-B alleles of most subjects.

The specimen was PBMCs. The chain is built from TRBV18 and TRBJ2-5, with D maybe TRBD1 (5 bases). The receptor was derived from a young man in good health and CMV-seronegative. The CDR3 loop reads CASSPYRTADLGAQETQYF. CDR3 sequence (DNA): TGTGCCAGCTCACCATATAGAACTGCGGACCTTGGGGCCCAAGAGACCCAGTACTTC.